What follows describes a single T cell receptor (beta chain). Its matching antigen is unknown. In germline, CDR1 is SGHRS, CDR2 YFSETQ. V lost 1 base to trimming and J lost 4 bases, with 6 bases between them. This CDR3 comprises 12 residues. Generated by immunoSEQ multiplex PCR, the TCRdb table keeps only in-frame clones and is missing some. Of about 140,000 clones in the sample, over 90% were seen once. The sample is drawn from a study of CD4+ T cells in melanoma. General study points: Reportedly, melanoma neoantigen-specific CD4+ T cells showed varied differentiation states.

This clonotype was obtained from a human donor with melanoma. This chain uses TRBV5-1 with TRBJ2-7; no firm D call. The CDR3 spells CASSLYGYEQYF. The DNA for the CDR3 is TGCGCCAGCAGCTTGTATGGGTACGAGCAGTACTTC.